A selection of T cell receptor beta chains follows, all from one sample in a study of regulatory and conventional T cells in RAG deficiency. TCRdb's copy holds only in-frame clones and misses some; the assay was immunoSEQ multiplex PCR. The sample shows about 29,000 clones, 90% to 95% of them seen only once. These data were also reused for a study on regulatory T cells.

Input material: CD25- CD4+ T cells sorted from blood. These TCRs come from a human donor in good health. Each CDR3 is given with its conserved first and last residue. Fields, in order: clone size, D gene, V gene, J gene, CDR3 DNA, CDR3 protein. The D gene is left open where the match is weak. Rows give clone size only sometimes, using once, few, many, or a class for an expanded clone.

abundance: -
d_gene: TRBD2
v_gene: TRBV18
j_gene: TRBJ2-2
CDR3nt: TGTGCCAGCTCACCGGGACTAGCGGAAAAGACCGGGGAGCTGTTTTTT
CDR3aa: CASSPGLAEKTGELFF

abundance: -
d_gene: TRBD2
v_gene: TRBV5-1
j_gene: TRBJ2-1
CDR3nt: TGCGCCAGCAGCCCTAGCGGGGGTTCCTCCTACAATGAGCAGTTCTTC
CDR3aa: CASSPSGGSSYNEQFF

abundance: -
d_gene: -
v_gene: TRBV4-1
j_gene: TRBJ1-3
CDR3nt: TGCGCCAGCAGCCAATCCCCCCCGCCCCAGGCTAGAAACACCATATATTTT
CDR3aa: CASSQSPPPQARNTIYF

abundance: -
d_gene: TRBD1
v_gene: TRBV4-1
j_gene: TRBJ2-7
CDR3nt: TGCGCCAGCAGCCAACCGGACAGGCCGACCTACGAGCAGTACTTC
CDR3aa: CASSQPDRPTYEQYF

abundance: -
d_gene: -
v_gene: TRBV30
j_gene: TRBJ1-3
CDR3nt: TGTGCCTGGACCGGGGTCTCTGGAAACACCATATATTTT
CDR3aa: CAWTGVSGNTIYF

abundance: -
d_gene: -
v_gene: TRBV11-2
j_gene: TRBJ1-1
CDR3nt: TGTGCCAGCAGCTTAGACGGGACACCGAACACTGAAGCTTTCTTT
CDR3aa: CASSLDGTPNTEAFF

abundance: -
d_gene: -
v_gene: TRBV5-4
j_gene: TRBJ2-1
CDR3nt: TGTGCCAGCAGCCCTCCGGGGAGCCCGGGCTACAATGAGCAGTTCTTC
CDR3aa: CASSPPGSPGYNEQFF

abundance: -
d_gene: TRBD2
v_gene: TRBV27
j_gene: TRBJ2-3
CDR3nt: TGTGCCAGCAGTGAGACTAGCGGGTCTGGCACAGATACGCAGTATTTT
CDR3aa: CASSETSGSGTDTQYF

abundance: -
d_gene: TRBD2
v_gene: TRBV7-6
j_gene: TRBJ2-7
CDR3nt: TGTGCCAGCAGCTTAGCGCGGGGGGGCGAGCAGTACTTC
CDR3aa: CASSLARGGEQYF

abundance: few
d_gene: -
v_gene: TRBV30
j_gene: TRBJ1-6
CDR3nt: TGTGCCTGGAGTGGGCAGGGAGGCAATTCACCCCTCCACTTT
CDR3aa: CAWSGQGGNSPLHF

abundance: -
d_gene: TRBD1
v_gene: TRBV6-1
j_gene: TRBJ1-1
CDR3nt: TGTGCCAGCAAGGCAGGGGGCGCAAGAACTGAAGCTTTCTTT
CDR3aa: CASKAGGARTEAFF

abundance: -
d_gene: -
v_gene: TRBV4-1
j_gene: TRBJ2-7
CDR3nt: TGCGCCAGCAGCCAAAATAATGGAGGGTCCTACGAGCAGTACTTC
CDR3aa: CASSQNNGGSYEQYF

abundance: -
d_gene: -
v_gene: TRBV5-1
j_gene: TRBJ1-5
CDR3nt: TGCGCCAGCAGCCAAACCGGGTCCAGCAATCAGCCCCAGCATTTT
CDR3aa: CASSQTGSSNQPQHF

abundance: -
d_gene: -
v_gene: TRBV5-1
j_gene: TRBJ2-5
CDR3nt: TGCGCCAGCAGCTTGGGTACGGGACAAGAGACCCAGTACTTC
CDR3aa: CASSLGTGQETQYF

abundance: -
d_gene: -
v_gene: TRBV27
j_gene: TRBJ2-3
CDR3nt: TGTGCCAGCAGTTCCGGGTCCACAGATACGCAGTATTTT
CDR3aa: CASSSGSTDTQYF

abundance: -
d_gene: -
v_gene: TRBV5-1
j_gene: TRBJ1-1
CDR3nt: TGCGCCAGCAGCTCCGAGCGGACAGTCAACTCCGAAGCTTTCTTT
CDR3aa: CASSSERTVNSEAFF

abundance: -
d_gene: TRBD1
v_gene: TRBV14
j_gene: TRBJ1-1
CDR3nt: TGTGCCAGCAGCCAGGACGCGGGACAGCGAAAAGCTTTCTTT
CDR3aa: CASSQDAGQRKAFF

abundance: -
d_gene: -
v_gene: TRBV5-6
j_gene: TRBJ1-2
CDR3nt: TGTGCCAGCCGTCCGGGGGTAACTGGGGGCTACACCTTC
CDR3aa: CASRPGVTGGYTF

abundance: once
d_gene: TRBD1
v_gene: TRBV5-4
j_gene: TRBJ2-3
CDR3nt: TGTGCCAGCAGCTCCGGGACAGGGGCCACAGATACGCAGTATTTT
CDR3aa: CASSSGTGATDTQYF

abundance: -
d_gene: TRBD2
v_gene: TRBV27
j_gene: TRBJ2-3
CDR3nt: TGTGCCAGCAGTGTGCCGGGAGGGCGGGGCACAGATACGCAGTATTTT
CDR3aa: CASSVPGGRGTDTQYF

abundance: -
d_gene: TRBD2
v_gene: TRBV7-2
j_gene: TRBJ2-5
CDR3nt: TGTGCCAGCAGCCCCCCGGGACTAGTGGAGACCCAGTACTTC
CDR3aa: CASSPPGLVETQYF

abundance: -
d_gene: TRBD1
v_gene: TRBV9
j_gene: TRBJ1-5
CDR3nt: TGTGCCAGCAGCGTGCCGGGACAGGCGACTCAGCCCCAGCATTTT
CDR3aa: CASSVPGQATQPQHF